The clone carrying this T cell receptor (beta chain) was recorded a few times. This CDR3 contains 18 residues. Trimming took off 0 bases at V and 1 base at J, with 16 bases between the two ends. The germline V gene encodes CDR1 MGHRA and CDR2 YSYEKL. The record originates from a study of cytomegalovirus exposure and HLA in healthy donors. The PCR ran on 60 Vbeta and 13 Jbeta primers. Assay: immunoSEQ multiplex PCR; the TCRdb copy retains only in-frame clones and omits some. The repertoire holds under 150,000 clones, with around four fifths as singletons. Sample: PBMCs. The TCR comes from a male donor in good health and CMV-seropositive. This chain uses TRBV4-1 with TRBJ1-5; no clear D. CDR3 DNA: TGCGCCAGCAGCCAAGATCTTCGGCGGGAGCGAAGCAATCAGCCCCAGCATTTT. It is translated as CASSQDLRRERSNQPQHF.